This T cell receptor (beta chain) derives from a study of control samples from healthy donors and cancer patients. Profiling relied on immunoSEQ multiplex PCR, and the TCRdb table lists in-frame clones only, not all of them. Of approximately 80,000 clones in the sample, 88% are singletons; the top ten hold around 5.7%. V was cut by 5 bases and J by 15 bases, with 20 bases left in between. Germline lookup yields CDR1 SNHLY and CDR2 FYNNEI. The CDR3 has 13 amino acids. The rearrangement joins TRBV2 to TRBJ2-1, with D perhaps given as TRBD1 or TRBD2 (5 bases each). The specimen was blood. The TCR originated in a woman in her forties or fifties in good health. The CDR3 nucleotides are TGTGCCAGCAGTAACTTCGTGACAGCCGAGGGGTTCTTC. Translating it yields CASSNFVTAEGFF.